These 30 T cell receptor beta chains were all obtained from the same sample, sequenced in a study of response to subunit inactivated influenza vaccine. TCRdb fed the RT-PCR reads into MiXCR, producing one record per CDR3 protein. The sample includes hundreds of thousands of distinct CDR3 sequences, 14% of them seen just once. This specimen was PBMCs from blood, taken around 14 days before vaccination. The receptors here all came from a man aged 50 or older who received an inactivated influenza vaccine.

On this clonotype: Given a much more abundant clone one base away, this may be a read error. The chain uses TRBV12-3 or TRBV12-4 and TRBJ1-3; a possible D gene is TRBD1 (6 bases). The CDR3 length is 12 residues. This CDR3 reads CASTLQGYTIYF. In nucleotides, the CDR3 is TGTGCCAGCACTTTACAGGGATACACCATATATTTT.

There are a few counts of this clonotype. CDR3 DNA: TGTGCCAGCAGCTTCTATGAGCGGGAGTATGAGCAGTACTTC. Amino acids: CASSFYEREYEQYF. The J gene is TRBJ2-7, the V gene TRBV7-6; 8 positions agree with TRBD2. V shed 3 bases, J shed 7 bases, and the junction held 8 bases outside the gene matches. Germline loops: CDR1 SGHVS, CDR2 FNYEAQ. The CDR3 has 14 residues.

A few counts support this clonotype. J is TRBJ2-5 and V is TRBV5-6; D ambiguous. The CDR3 runs to 15 residues. Trimming left V 0 bases short and J 2 bases short, with 11 bases between. The V gene's germline CDR1 is SGHDT and CDR2 YYEEEE. The CDR3 DNA is TGTGCCAGCAGCTTGGGCTTTATCGAACAAGAGACCCAGTACTTC. The encoded protein is CASSLGFIEQETQYF.

This clonotype came up a few times. The J gene is TRBJ1-1, the V gene TRBV7-2; the D gene is possibly TRBD1 (5 bases). Per germline, CDR1 SGHTA and CDR2 FQGNSA. V shed 6 bases and J shed 4 bases, with 12 bases lying between them. The CDR3 is made up of 13 amino acids. CDR3 amino acids: CASSFQGVTEAFF. CDR3 sequence (DNA): TGTGCCAGCAGTTTCCAGGGTGTCACTGAAGCTTTCTTT.

J is TRBJ2-5 and V is TRBV20-1, with a tentative D call TRBD1 (7 bases). The germline CDR1 and CDR2 sequences are DFQATT and SNEGSKA (reference sequence). The CDR3 sequence is 18 residues long. Trimming removed 1 base from V and 5 bases from J, with 26 bases in between. This CDR3 reads CSARGEASRQGGWETQYF. The CDR3 region has the DNA TGCAGTGCTAGAGGGGAGGCTTCTAGACAGGGCGGGTGGGAGACCCAGTACTTC.

This clonotype was seen a handful of times. The gene calls are TRBV27 and TRBJ1-1; D call uncertain. Trimming took off 4 bases at V and 1 base at J, with 10 bases between the two ends. Germline CDR1 MNHEY, CDR2 SMNVEV (reference sequence). The length of the CDR3 is 14 residues. The CDR3 DNA is TGTGCCAGCAGTTCCGGACGGCAGAACACTGAAGCTTTCTTT. This encodes CASSSGRQNTEAFF.

The sample holds a few counts of this clonotype. Here the CDR3 reads CASSLEGTGGVKTQYF. CDR3 in DNA: TGTGCCAGCAGCTTGGAAGGGACAGGGGGCGTAAAGACCCAGTACTTC. The chain uses TRBV5-5 and TRBJ2-5, with 12 bases lining up with TRBD1. From germline, CDR1 is SGHKS and CDR2 YYEKEE (reference sequence). CDR3 length equals 16 residues. After removal of 0 bases from V and 6 bases from J, the junction contained 6 bases not matched to a gene.

Regarding this clonotype: A read error may be the cause here, since a much bigger clone is one base away. The CDR3 spells CAGSRGQGRDTQYF. DNA for the CDR3: TGTGCCGGCAGCCGAGGACAGGGGCGAGATACGCAGTATTTT. The V gene is TRBV2, the J gene TRBJ2-3, with 9 bases identical to TRBD1. The CDR3 is made up of 14 amino acids. From germline, CDR1 is SNHLY and CDR2 FYNNEI.

The chain uses TRBV10-3 and TRBJ2-1; 9 nucleotides match TRBD2. Per the germline V gene, CDR1 is ENHRY and CDR2 is SYGVKD. J lost 7 bases, V lost 3 bases, and 7 bases had no gene match. This CDR3 is built from 15 residues. CDR3 in DNA: TGTGCCATCAGTGACGCGCGGGAGGGAGGGAATGAGCAGTTCTTC. Translated: CAISDAREGGNEQFF.

The chain recombines TRBV28 with TRBJ2-3, with 10 nucleotides matching TRBD2. The CDR3 has 17 residues. CDR1 is MDHEN, CDR2 SYDVKM, per germline. The ends lost 4 bases at V and 3 bases at J; junction bases unmatched: 10. The CDR3 is CASSSPSGGARTDTQYF. Written as DNA, the CDR3 is TGTGCCAGCAGTTCGCCAAGCGGGGGGGCCAGGACAGATACGCAGTATTTT. The full variable domain, its missing parts supplied by reference TRBV28 and TRBJ2-3, is DVKVTQSSRYLVKRTGEKVFLECVQDMDHENMFWYRQDPGLGLRLIYFSYDVKMKEKGDIPEGYSVSREKKERFSLILESASTNQTSMYLCASSSPSGGARTDTQYFGPGTRLTVL.

The chain links TRBV6-1 to TRBJ2-7, with 12 bases identical to TRBD1. Germline CDR1 is MNHNS and CDR2 is SASEGT. The ends lost 5 bases at V and 3 bases at J; junction bases unmatched: 8. The CDR3 totals 16 residues. CDR3 amino acids: CASSRDRGPGFYEQYF. The DNA for the CDR3 is TGTGCCAGCAGTCGGGACAGGGGGCCAGGATTCTACGAGCAGTACTTC.

CDR3 sequence reads: CASSQVGTRPNEQFF. The CDR3 nucleotides read TGCGCCAGCAGCCAAGTCGGGACTAGACCCAATGAGCAGTTCTTC. The rearrangement joins TRBV4-3 to TRBJ2-1, with TRBD2 identical over 8 bases. The CDR3 contains 15 residues. Germline V gene lookup returns CDR1 LGHNA and CDR2 YSLEER. Unmatched junction bases numbered 5, after V lost 1 base and J lost 6 bases.

V gene TRBV14 combines with J gene TRBJ2-1, with 9 nucleotides matching TRBD2. Germline loops: CDR1 SGHDN, CDR2 FVKESK. V was pared by 0 bases and J by 4 bases, with 7 bases of the junction left unmatched. This CDR3 comprises 17 residues. Here the CDR3 reads CASSQDFRLAGYNEQFF. The CDR3 region has the DNA TGTGCCAGCAGCCAAGATTTTCGGCTAGCGGGGTACAATGAGCAGTTCTTC.

The V call is TRBV7-2, the J call TRBJ1-2; D is perhaps TRBD1 (6 bases). There are 12 residues in the CDR3. Germline values: CDR1 SGHTA, CDR2 FQGNSA. Deletions cut 5 bases from V and 8 bases from J, with 12 bases between. The CDR3 protein is CASSRDIGGYTF. CDR3 DNA sequence: TGTGCCAGCAGCCGGGACATCGGAGGCTACACCTTC. Complete variable domain (other parts from reference TRBV7-2 and TRBJ1-2): GAGVSQSPSNKVTEKGKDVELRCDPISGHTALYWYRQSLGQGLEFLIYFQGNSAPDKSGLPSDRFSAERTGGSVSTLTIQRTQQEDSAVYLCASSRDIGGYTFGSGTRLTVV.

Only a few counts were recorded for this clonotype. This chain joins TRBV28 and TRBJ2-5, with 7 bases aligning to TRBD1. J lost 1 base, V lost 4 bases, and 3 bases had no gene match. The CDR3 runs 14 residues. Germline V gene data show CDR1 as MDHEN and CDR2 as SYDVKM. CDR3 coding DNA: TGTGCCAGCAGTTCCGACAGGGCCCAAGAGACCCAGTACTTC. Translated: CASSSDRAQETQYF.

The V gene is TRBV24-1, the J gene TRBJ2-3; perhaps TRBD1 as D (6 bases). V was pared by 3 bases and J by 4 bases, with 10 bases between. CDR1 and CDR2 from the germline V gene are KGHDR and SFDVKD. The CDR3 has 14 residues. The CDR3, as DNA: TGTGCCACCAGTGATAAGGGGGTCTCAGATACGCAGTATTTT. This gives the protein CATSDKGVSDTQYF.

The DNA of the CDR3 is TGTGCCAGCAGCATGCAGGGAAACAATGAGCAGTTCTTC. As protein: CASSMQGNNEQFF. The rearrangement links TRBV14 to TRBJ2-1; D possibly corresponds to TRBD1 (5 bases). Germline assignment: CDR1 SGHDN and CDR2 FVKESK. The CDR3 sequence is 13 residues long. The V and J ends lost 5 bases and 5 bases respectively, with 10 bases between them.

This clonotype was found a few times. V gene TRBV6-6 combines with J gene TRBJ1-1, with TRBD1 identical over 7 bases. J lost 11 bases, V lost 4 bases, and 10 bases had no gene match. Germline V CDR1 and CDR2: MNHNY, SVGAGI (reference sequence). The CDR3 totals 13 residues. CDR3 amino acids: CASSFNRGFDAFF. Written as DNA, the CDR3 is TGTGCCAGCAGTTTTAACAGGGGTTTTGACGCTTTCTTT.

The rearrangement uses TRBV4-3 and TRBJ2-1; 10 bases are a match to TRBD2. The CDR3 sequence is 15 residues long. Germline assignment: CDR1 LGHNA and CDR2 YSLEER. The V and J ends lost 3 bases and 8 bases, in that order; junction bases with no gene match: 7. The CDR3 coding sequence is TGCGCCAGCAGCCATAGACTAGCGGGCACCTATGAGCAGTTCTTC. It translates to CASSHRLAGTYEQFF.

In regard to this clonotype: This may come from a read error, since a much larger clone is one base off. V gene TRBV18 combines with J gene TRBJ2-1; 10 bases align to TRBD1. The V and J ends lost 1 base and 7 bases, in that order; junction bases with no gene match: 7. CDR3 size: 16 residues. Germline CDR1 and CDR2: KGHSH and LQKENI. The CDR3 spells CASSPRLGQGGNEQFF. The DNA for the CDR3 is TGTGCCAGCTCACCACGCCTTGGACAGGGGGGAAATGAGCAGTTCTTC.

The chain recombines TRBV19 with TRBJ1-5, with 8 positions matching TRBD1. The length of the CDR3 is 19 residues. Germline trimming cut 5 bases from V and 0 bases from J; bases unmatched to any gene: 15. CDR1 LNHDA and CDR2 SQIVND come from the germline V gene (reference sequence). CDR3 sequence reads: CASSPSSGTGKYSNQPQHF. CDR3 bases: TGTGCCAGTAGTCCGAGCTCCGGGACAGGTAAATATAGCAATCAGCCCCAGCATTTT.

This clonotype occurred a few times. The chain combines TRBV20-1 with TRBJ2-7, with TRBD1 identical over 8 bases. CDR3 length: 12 amino acids. Germline loops: CDR1 DFQATT, CDR2 SNEGSKA (reference sequence). The V segment lost 2 bases and the J segment 5 bases; nucleotides outside the gene matches: 2. CDR3 protein: CSARQGAHEQYF. The CDR3 region has the DNA TGCAGTGCTAGACAGGGGGCTCACGAGCAGTACTTC.

This clonotype was counted between two and nine times. The chain recombines TRBV9 with TRBJ2-7, with D unclear. Germline V gene data show CDR1 as SGDLS and CDR2 as YYNGEE. The V end lost 4 bases, the J end lost 6 bases, and 20 bases lay between the germline ends. This CDR3 has 15 amino acids. CDR3 DNA: TGTGCCAGCAGCCCAACCGGGCCGGCGCATGGCGAGCAGTACTTC. It encodes CASSPTGPAHGEQYF.

The J gene is TRBJ2-5, the V gene TRBV7-2; D gene uncertain. The CDR3 is made up of 12 amino acids. Trimming cost V 3 bases and J 5 bases, with 7 bases left between them. The germline V gene has CDR1 SGHTA and CDR2 FQGNSA. CDR3 nucleotide sequence: TGTGCCAGCAGCTTTGGAGTGGAGACCCAGTACTTC. Its translation: CASSFGVETQYF.

This chain connects TRBV20-1 to TRBJ2-3, with D perhaps TRBD2 (6 bases). Trimming took 4 bases from V and 0 from J, leaving 8 bases between them. Germline lookup yields CDR1 DFQATT and CDR2 SNEGSKA (reference sequence). The CDR3 sequence is 13 residues long. Here the CDR3 DNA reads TGCAGTGCTAATAGCGGTAGCACAGATACGCAGTATTTT. Protein product: CSANSGSTDTQYF.

The chain links TRBV28 to TRBJ2-7, with a tentative D call TRBD2 (5 bases). V was clipped by 0 bases and J by 2 bases, with 14 bases between them. Germline-derived CDR1 and CDR2 are MDHEN and SYDVKM. The CDR3 spans 16 residues. CDR3 sequence reads: CASSLWPGNSPYEQYF. CDR3 nucleotides: TGTGCCAGCAGTTTATGGCCCGGGAATAGCCCCTACGAGCAGTACTTC.

V and J are TRBV28 and TRBJ2-7, with TRBD2 identical over 11 bases. The CDR3 runs 15 residues. With V trimmed by 6 bases and J by 4 bases, 8 bases remained unmatched. Per the germline V gene, CDR1 is MDHEN and CDR2 is SYDVKM. The CDR3 DNA reads as TGTGCCAGCAGGCCCCACGGGACTAGCGGTTACGAGCAGTACTTC. Residues: CASRPHGTSGYEQYF. Supplemented by reference TRBV28 and TRBJ2-7, the full variable domain reads DVKVTQSSRYLVKRTGEKVFLECVQDMDHENMFWYRQDPGLGLRLIYFSYDVKMKEKGDIPEGYSVSREKKERFSLILESASTNQTSMYLCASRPHGTSGYEQYFGPGTRLTVT.

V gene TRBV5-1 combines with J gene TRBJ2-1; a possible D gene is TRBD2 (6 bases). Trimming cost V 2 bases and J 8 bases, with 17 bases left between them. Germline CDR1 is SGHRS and CDR2 is YFSETQ. CDR3 length equals 15 residues. The CDR3 bases are TGCGCCAGCAGCTTCCGACTAGATCGTCGGGATGAGCAGTTCTTC. It encodes CASSFRLDRRDEQFF.

This clonotype occurred a few times. This chain joins TRBV7-6 and TRBJ2-2, with 7 bases matching TRBD1. The CDR3 loop spans 18 amino acids. Germline V gene lookup returns CDR1 SGHVS and CDR2 FNYEAQ. J lost 3 bases, V lost 5 bases, and 15 bases had no gene match. The CDR3 here is CASSREGGRGKYTGELFF. CDR3 DNA sequence: TGTGCCAGCAGCCGAGAGGGCGGCAGGGGGAAGTACACCGGGGAGCTGTTTTTT.

Of note for this clonotype: The junction shows a germline mismatch at one end, possibly a read error. The chain combines TRBV5-1 with TRBJ1-4, with 8 positions matching TRBD1. The length of the CDR3 is 15 residues. From germline, CDR1 is SGHRS and CDR2 YFSETQ. This CDR3 reads CASSYDRGANEELFF. Written as DNA, the CDR3 is TGCGCCAGCAGCTATGACAGGGGAGCTAATGAAGAACTGTTTTTT.